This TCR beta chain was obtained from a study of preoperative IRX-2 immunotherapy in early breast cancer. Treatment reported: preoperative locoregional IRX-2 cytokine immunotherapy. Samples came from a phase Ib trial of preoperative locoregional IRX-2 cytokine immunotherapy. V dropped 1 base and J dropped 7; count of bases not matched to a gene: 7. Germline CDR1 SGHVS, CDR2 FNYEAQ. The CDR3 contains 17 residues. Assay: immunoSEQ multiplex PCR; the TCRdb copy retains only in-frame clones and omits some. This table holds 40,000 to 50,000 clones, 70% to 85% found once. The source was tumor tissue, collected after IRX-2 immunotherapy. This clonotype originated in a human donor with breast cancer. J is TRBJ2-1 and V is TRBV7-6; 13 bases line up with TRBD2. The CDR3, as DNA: TGTGCCAGCAGCTTAGGACTAGCGGGGGGTAGTCTAAATGAGCAGTTCTTC. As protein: CASSLGLAGGSLNEQFF. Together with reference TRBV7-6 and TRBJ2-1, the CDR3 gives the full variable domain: GAGVSQSPRYKVTKRGQDVALRCDPISGHVSLYWYRQALGQGPEFLTYFNYEAQQDKSGLPNDRFSAERPEGSISTLTIQRTEQRDSAMYRCASSLGLAGGSLNEQFFGPGTRLTVL.